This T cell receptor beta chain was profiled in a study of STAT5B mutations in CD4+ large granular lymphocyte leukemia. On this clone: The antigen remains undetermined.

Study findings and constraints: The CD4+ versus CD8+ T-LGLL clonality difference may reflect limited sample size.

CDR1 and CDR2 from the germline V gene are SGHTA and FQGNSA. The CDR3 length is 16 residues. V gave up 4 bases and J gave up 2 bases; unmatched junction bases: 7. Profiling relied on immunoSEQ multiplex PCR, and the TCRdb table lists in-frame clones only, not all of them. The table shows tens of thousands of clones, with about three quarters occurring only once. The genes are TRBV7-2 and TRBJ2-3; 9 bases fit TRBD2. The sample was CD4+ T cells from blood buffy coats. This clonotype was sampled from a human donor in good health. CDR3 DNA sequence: TGTGCCAGCAGCTCAGACCCTAGCGGGATCACAGATACGCAGTATTTT. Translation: CASSSDPSGITDTQYF.